This passage covers 4 T cell receptor beta chains from one sample sequenced in a study of human T cells and chemical hapten exposure. TCRdb reprocessed the 5' RACE reads with MiXCR, giving one entry per CDR3 protein. The sample holds about 81,000 distinct CDR3 sequences, about 16% seen once. The study extracted total RNA from unfractionated whole blood. The receptor source for this set is a female donor in good health.

This clonotype was seen at least ten times. V gene TRBV29-1 combines with J gene TRBJ2-7, with a weak D call TRBD1 (6 bases). Germline CDR1 and CDR2: SQVTM and ANQGSEA. The CDR3 covers 13 residues. Between the trimmed V and J ends, which lost 6 bases and 3 bases, there was a span of 15 bases. The DNA of the CDR3 is TGCAGCGTAAGTCAGGGGAATATCTACGAGCAGTACTTC. Protein sequence: CSVSQGNIYEQYF.

This clonotype appeared many times. This sequence joins TRBV4-1 and TRBJ2-5; 8 bases line up with TRBD2. The germline V gene has CDR1 MGHRA and CDR2 YSYEKL. The CDR3 has 15 amino acids. V lost 0 bases, J lost 3 bases, and 3 bases stayed unmatched. CDR3 loop: CASSQESREEETQYF. The DNA of the CDR3 is TGCGCCAGCAGCCAAGAGTCGCGGGAGGAAGAGACCCAGTACTTC.

In its sample, this clonotype was seen a few times. The CDR3 coding sequence is TGTGCCAGCAGCCCAGGGATGGGGGCCTATCAGCCCCAGCATTTT. This encodes CASSPGMGAYQPQHF. This chain connects TRBV25-1 to TRBJ1-5; D might be TRBD1 (6 bases). The CDR3 extends over 15 amino acids. Germline V gene lookup returns CDR1 MGHDK and CDR2 SYGVNS. The V gene lost 6 bases and the J gene lost 5 bases, with 17 bases spanning the gap.

This clonotype has just a few counts. The J gene is TRBJ1-3, the V gene TRBV30, with a tentative D call TRBD1 (6 bases). V was pared by 3 bases and J by 0 bases, with 9 bases between. The length of the CDR3 is 14 residues. Looked up from germline, CDR1 is GTSNPN and CDR2 is SVGIG (reference sequence). CDR3 residues: CAWRTGYSGNTIYF. CDR3 bases: TGTGCCTGGAGGACAGGTTACTCTGGAAACACCATATATTTT.